This TCR beta chain was sequenced during a study of T cell responses to AZD1222 COVID-19 vaccine. The repertoire was sequenced with immunoSEQ multiplex PCR; TCRdb's copy has only in-frame clones and lacks some. The data contain about 160,000 clones, about 90% of them singletons. This clone was found once. This CDR3 is 12 amino acids long. Trimming removed 5 bases from V and 11 bases from J, with 12 bases in between. Germline-derived CDR1 and CDR2 are SEHNR and FQNEAQ (reference sequence). The sequencing here drew on peripheral blood, taken 28 days after the second AZD1222 dose. The V call is TRBV7-9, the J call TRBJ1-4; possible D gene TRBD1, 5 bases. This sequence originates from an adult who received the AZD1222 COVID-19 vaccine. The CDR3 sequence: CASSAGGEKLFF. CDR3 nucleotides: TGTGCCAGCAGCGCCGGAGGGGAGAAACTGTTTTTT.